The rows below give T cell receptor beta chains drawn from one sample of a study of cytomegalovirus exposure and HLA in healthy donors. TCRdb keeps only in-frame clones here, not all; method: immunoSEQ multiplex PCR. The data hold under 150,000 clones, with roughly 88% observed a single time. Sequencing used PBMCs. The receptors derive from a woman in her late teens or twenties in good health and CMV-seropositive. Each CDR3 is given with its conserved first and last residue. The order of the fields is CDR3 length, D gene, V gene, clone size, J gene, CDR3 DNA, CDR3 protein. D genes are given only for firm matches. The listing skips clone size in some rows; elsewhere it reads once, few, many or a size class.

>16|NA|TRBV2|NA|TRBJ2-7
TGTGCCAGCAGTGAATTTCCGGGAGATACGTCCTACGAGCAGTACTTC
CASSEFPGDTSYEQYF
>14|NA|TRBV5-5|NA|TRBJ2-7
TGTGCCAGCAGCTTCAGGACATTCCCCTACGAGCAGTACTTC
CASSFRTFPYEQYF
>17|NA|TRBV4-1|NA|TRBJ2-7
TGCGCCAGCAGCCAAGATCCCCGGGGGACAGACTTTTACGAGCAGTACTTC
CASSQDPRGTDFYEQYF
>13|NA|TRBV5-4|NA|TRBJ2-7
TGTGCCAGCAGCTTCCACTCCTCCTACGAGCAGTACTTC
CASSFHSSYEQYF
>15|NA|TRBV19|many|TRBJ2-7
TGTGCCAGTAGTCAACCGGCGGGAAGCTCCTACGAGCAGTACTTC
CASSQPAGSSYEQYF
>16|TRBD1|TRBV5-1|NA|TRBJ2-3
TGCGCCAGCAGCAGGGCGGACAGGGCTGGTTCAGATACGCAGTATTTT
CASSRADRAGSDTQYF
>16|TRBD1|TRBV5-1|NA|TRBJ1-6
TGCGCCAGCAGTATACAGGGGCAGGACTATAATTCACCCCTCCACTTT
CASSIQGQDYNSPLHF
>14|NA|TRBV28|NA|TRBJ1-1
TGTGCCAGCAGCTCCCCAGGGGTGATAGCTGAAGCTTTCTTT
CASSSPGVIAEAFF
>16|TRBD1|TRBV27|NA|TRBJ2-7
TGTGCCAGCAGTGCCAGCCTCACCAGGGGGCCCTACGAGCAGTACTTC
CASSASLTRGPYEQYF
>14|NA|TRBV2|once|TRBJ2-2
TGTGCCAGCAGGGAGGGGTGGGCCACCGGGGAGCTGTTTTTT
CASREGWATGELFF
>14|TRBD2|TRBV29-1|NA|TRBJ2-1
TGCAGCGTGGCTGGGGAGGGTGAAGCCAATGAGCAGTTCTTC
CSVAGEGEANEQFF
>13|NA|TRBV10-3|NA|TRBJ1-1
TGTGCCATCAGTGACGGGTTGACGACTGAAGCTTTCTTT
CAISDGLTTEAFF
>13|NA|TRBV7-8|NA|TRBJ1-6
TGTGCCAGCACGGGGGATCCGAATTCACCCCTCCACTTT
CASTGDPNSPLHF
>16|TRBD1|TRBV7-3|NA|TRBJ2-3
TGTGCCAGCAGCTTAATAGGGGGACAGGGGTTAGATACGCAGTATTTT
CASSLIGGQGLDTQYF
>15|NA|TRBV9|once|TRBJ1-2
TGTGCCAGCAGCGTAGCAGCGGCAGGGGTGTATGGCTACACCTTC
CASSVAAAGVYGYTF
>14|NA|TRBV10-2|few|TRBJ1-6
TGCGCCAGCAGTGAGTCGCGGAGTAATTCACCCCTCCACTTT
CASSESRSNSPLHF
>14|NA|TRBV5-6|NA|TRBJ2-6
TGTGCCAGCAGGCGTTACTCTGGGGCCAACGTCCTGACTTTC
CASRRYSGANVLTF